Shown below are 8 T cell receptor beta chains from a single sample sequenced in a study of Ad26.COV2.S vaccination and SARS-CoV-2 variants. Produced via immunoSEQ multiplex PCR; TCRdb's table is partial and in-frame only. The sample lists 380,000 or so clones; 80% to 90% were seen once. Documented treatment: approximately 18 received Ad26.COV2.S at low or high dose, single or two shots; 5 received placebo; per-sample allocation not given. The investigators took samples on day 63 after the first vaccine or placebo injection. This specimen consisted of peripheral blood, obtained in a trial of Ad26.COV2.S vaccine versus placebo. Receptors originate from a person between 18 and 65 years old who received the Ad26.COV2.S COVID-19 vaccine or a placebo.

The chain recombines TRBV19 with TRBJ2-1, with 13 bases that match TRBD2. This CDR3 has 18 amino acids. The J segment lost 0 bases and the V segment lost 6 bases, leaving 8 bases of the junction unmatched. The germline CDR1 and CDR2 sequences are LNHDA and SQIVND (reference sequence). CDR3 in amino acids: CASRKGLAGVNSYNEQFF. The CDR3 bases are TGTGCCAGTAGGAAAGGACTAGCGGGGGTCAACTCCTACAATGAGCAGTTCTTC.

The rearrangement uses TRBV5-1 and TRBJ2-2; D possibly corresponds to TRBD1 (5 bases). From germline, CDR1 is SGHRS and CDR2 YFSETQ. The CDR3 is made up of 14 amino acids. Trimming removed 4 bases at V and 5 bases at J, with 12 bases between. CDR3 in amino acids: CASSISRTTGELFF. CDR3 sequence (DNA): TGCGCCAGCAGCATAAGCAGGACAACCGGGGAGCTGTTTTTT. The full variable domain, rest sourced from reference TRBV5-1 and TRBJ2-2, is KAGVTQTPRYLIKTRGQQVTLSCSPISGHRSVSWYQQTPGQGLQFLFEYFSETQRNKGNFPGRFSGRQFSNSRSEMNVSTLELGDSALYLCASSISRTTGELFFGEGSRLTVL.

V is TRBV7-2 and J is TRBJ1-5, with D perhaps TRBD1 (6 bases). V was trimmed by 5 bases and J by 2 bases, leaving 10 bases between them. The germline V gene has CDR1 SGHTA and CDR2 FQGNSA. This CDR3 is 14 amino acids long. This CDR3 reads CASSPRGGNQPQHF. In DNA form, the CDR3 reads TGTGCCAGCAGCCCTAGGGGGGGCAATCAGCCCCAGCATTTT. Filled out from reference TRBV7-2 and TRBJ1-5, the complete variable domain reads GAGVSQSPSNKVTEKGKDVELRCDPISGHTALYWYRQSLGQGLEFLIYFQGNSAPDKSGLPSDRFSAERTGGSVSTLTIQRTQQEDSAVYLCASSPRGGNQPQHFGDGTRLSIL.

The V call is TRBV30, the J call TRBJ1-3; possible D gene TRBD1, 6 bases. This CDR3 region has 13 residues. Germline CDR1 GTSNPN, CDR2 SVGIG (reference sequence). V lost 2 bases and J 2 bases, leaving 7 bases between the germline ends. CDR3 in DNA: TGTGCCTGGAGTAAGGGGGCTGGAAACACCATATATTTT. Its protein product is CAWSKGAGNTIYF.

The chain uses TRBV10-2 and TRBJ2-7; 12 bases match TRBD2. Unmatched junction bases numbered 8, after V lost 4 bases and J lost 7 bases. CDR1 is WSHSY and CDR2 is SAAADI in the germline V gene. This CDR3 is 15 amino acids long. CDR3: CASSVTSGSQREQYF. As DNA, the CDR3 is TGCGCCAGCAGTGTGACTAGCGGGAGTCAAAGAGAGCAGTACTTC.

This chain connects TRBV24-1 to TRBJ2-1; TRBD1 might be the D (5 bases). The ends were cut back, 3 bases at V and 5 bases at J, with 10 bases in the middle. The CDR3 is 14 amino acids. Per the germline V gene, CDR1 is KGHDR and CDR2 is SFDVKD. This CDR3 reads CATSDTTVNNEQFF. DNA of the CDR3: TGTGCCACCAGTGATACGACAGTGAACAATGAGCAGTTCTTC.

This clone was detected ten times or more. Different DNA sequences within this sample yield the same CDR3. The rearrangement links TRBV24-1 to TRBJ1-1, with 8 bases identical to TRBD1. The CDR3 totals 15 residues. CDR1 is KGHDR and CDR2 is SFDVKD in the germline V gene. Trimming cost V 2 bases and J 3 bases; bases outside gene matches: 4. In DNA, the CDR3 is TGTGCCACCAGTGATTCCTCAGGGGGCCACACTGAAGCTTTCTTT. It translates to CATSDSSGGHTEAFF.

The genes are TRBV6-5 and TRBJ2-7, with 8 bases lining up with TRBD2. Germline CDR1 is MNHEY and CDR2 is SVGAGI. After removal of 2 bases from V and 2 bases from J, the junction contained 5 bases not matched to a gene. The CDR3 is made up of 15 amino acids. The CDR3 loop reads CASSYRGGQAYEQYF. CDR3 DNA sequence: TGTGCCAGCAGTTACCGGGGGGGGCAGGCCTACGAGCAGTACTTC.